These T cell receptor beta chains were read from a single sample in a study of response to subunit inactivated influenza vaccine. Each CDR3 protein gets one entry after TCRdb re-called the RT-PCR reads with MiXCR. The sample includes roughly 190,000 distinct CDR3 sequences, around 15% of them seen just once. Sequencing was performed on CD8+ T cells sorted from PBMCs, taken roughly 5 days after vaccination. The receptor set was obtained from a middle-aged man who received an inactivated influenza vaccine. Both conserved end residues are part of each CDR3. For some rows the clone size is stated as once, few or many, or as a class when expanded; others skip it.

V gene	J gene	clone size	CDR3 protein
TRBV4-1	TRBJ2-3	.	CASSQEVRWGSGAPSTDTQYF
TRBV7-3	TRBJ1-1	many	CASSLNPGSNTEAFF
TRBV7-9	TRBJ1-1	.	CASSPRWTEAFF
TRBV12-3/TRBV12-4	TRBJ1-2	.	CASSDRGGGYGYTF
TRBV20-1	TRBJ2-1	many	CSAPGTSGAFYNEQFF
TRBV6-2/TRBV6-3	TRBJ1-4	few	CASKAEATNEKLFF
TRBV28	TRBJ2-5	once	CASSFSLLADLQETQYF
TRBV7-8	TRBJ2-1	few	CASSLLGTPPYNEQFF
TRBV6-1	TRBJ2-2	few	CARGKLSSGSSNTGELFF
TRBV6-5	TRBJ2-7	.	CASSYSGTLGEQYF
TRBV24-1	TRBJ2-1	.	CATSDLVSRAGESYNEQFF
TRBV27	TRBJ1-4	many	CASGVLGGEKLFF
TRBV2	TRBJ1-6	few	CASSRKDSRSSPLHF
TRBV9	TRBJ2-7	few	CASSVDGAAGYEQYF
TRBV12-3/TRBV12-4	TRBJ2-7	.	CASSLDWEEQYF
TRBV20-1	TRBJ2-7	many	CSARDQNEQYF
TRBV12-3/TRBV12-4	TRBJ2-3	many	CASRDGSTDTQYF
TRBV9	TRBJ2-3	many	CASSVLAGSSTDTQYF
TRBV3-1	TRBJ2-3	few	CASSLGLAGGPGDTQYF
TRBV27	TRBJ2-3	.	CASSLLQSRGADTQYF
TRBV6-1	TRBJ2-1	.	CASSPTSGRYNEQFF
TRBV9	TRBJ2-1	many	CASSVVDGTTYNEQFF
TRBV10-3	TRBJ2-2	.	CAVPLNTGELFF
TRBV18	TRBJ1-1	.	CASGVRSSEAFF
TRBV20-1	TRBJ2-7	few	CSAFPNAPDSTYEQYF
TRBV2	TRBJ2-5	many	CASSPDRAARETQYF
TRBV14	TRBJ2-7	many	CASSQRGRYYEQYF
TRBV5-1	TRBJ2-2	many	CASSFTGTNTGELFF
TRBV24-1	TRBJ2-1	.	CATSDAYRTGNYNEQFF
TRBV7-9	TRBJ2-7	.	CASSASRTGLDF
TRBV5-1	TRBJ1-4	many	CASSLEPAATNEKLFF
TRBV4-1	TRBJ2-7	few	CASSYDSHSYEQYF
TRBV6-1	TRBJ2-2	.	CASSPPRAGNTGELFF
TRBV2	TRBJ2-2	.	CASRGTWGRNTGELFF
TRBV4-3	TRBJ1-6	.	CASSQGQGFHNSPLHF
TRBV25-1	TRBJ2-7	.	CASSAGGRDEQYF
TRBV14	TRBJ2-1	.	CASSHRTFVQFF
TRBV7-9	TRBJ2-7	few	CASSLENWEQYF
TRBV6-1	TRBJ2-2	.	CASSLIAGGPDGELFF
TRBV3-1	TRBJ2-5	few	CASSQVETQYF
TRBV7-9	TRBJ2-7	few	CASSLVHSMEGEQYF
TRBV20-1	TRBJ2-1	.	CSASLEDFPNNEQFF
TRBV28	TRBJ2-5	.	CASSLLREHQETQYF
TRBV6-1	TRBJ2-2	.	CASSLNYPTNTGELFF
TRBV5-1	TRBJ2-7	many	CASSLEESRSYEQYF
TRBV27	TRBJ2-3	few	CASSLWDRGDTQYF
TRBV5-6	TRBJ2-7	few	CASSLGSGTAIDEQYF
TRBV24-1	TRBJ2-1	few	CATSDFKAGGVNEQFF
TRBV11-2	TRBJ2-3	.	CASSPSGGGLFYTDTQYF
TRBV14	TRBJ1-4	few	CASSQGTVTRLFF
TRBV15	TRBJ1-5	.	CATSGPGGQPQHF
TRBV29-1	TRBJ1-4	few	CSVRTGGTNEKLFF
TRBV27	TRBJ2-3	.	CASRLLSVTTDTQYF
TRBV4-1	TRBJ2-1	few	CASSQISGGAGYEQFF
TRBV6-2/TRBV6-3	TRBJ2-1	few	CASSKILAGLGNEQFF
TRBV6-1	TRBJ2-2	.	CASSGRTGNTGELFF
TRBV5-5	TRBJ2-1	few	CASSSKVGEQFF